A single sample gave rise to the 18 T cell receptor beta chains below, sequenced in a study of blood T cell repertoires in COVID-19. Some clones are missing from TCRdb's copy, which holds only in-frame ones; the method was immunoSEQ multiplex PCR. The data show some 120,000 clones, around 82% seen once. Material: peripheral blood. These receptors came from a man aged 25 to 40 with COVID-19, enrolled during active disease.

V usage is TRBV28 and J usage is TRBJ2-1; no firm D call. The CDR3 has 14 amino acids. V lost 2 bases and J 7 bases, leaving 12 bases between the germline ends. Germline-derived CDR1 and CDR2 are MDHEN and SYDVKM. The CDR3 DNA sequence: TGTGCCAGCAGTTTAAGTGGCCAGTGGAATGAGCAGTTCTTC. Amino acids: CASSLSGQWNEQFF.

The V gene is TRBV19, the J gene TRBJ1-1; TRBD1 agrees at 8 bases. CDR1 is LNHDA and CDR2 is SQIVND in the germline V gene (reference sequence). The CDR3 is 14 amino acids. J gave up 6 bases and V 6 bases, and 9 bases lay outside the gene matches. The CDR3 nucleotides are TGTGCCAGTAGCACTGGACAGGGATCTGCTGAAGCTTTCTTT. Amino acid sequence: CASSTGQGSAEAFF.

This clone has more than one count but fewer than ten. The V gene is TRBV10-2, the J gene TRBJ2-7, with a tentative D call TRBD1 (5 bases). CDR1 is WSHSY, CDR2 SAAADI, per germline. V was cut by 5 bases and J by 10 bases, with 18 bases left in between. The CDR3 sequence is 13 residues long. CDR3 in DNA: TGCGCCAGCAGTAGGGGCGCCTCAGAGCTTCAGTACTTC. Protein: CASSRGASELQYF.

The genes are TRBV27 and TRBJ1-1; no clear D. The germline V gene has CDR1 MNHEY and CDR2 SMNVEV (reference sequence). V lost 7 bases, J lost 4 bases, and 16 bases lay in between. The CDR3 is 14 residues long. The CDR3 nucleotides are TGTGCCAGCATTAGTAGCCGCCTGAGCACTGAAGCTTTCTTT. The encoded protein is CASISSRLSTEAFF.

This rearrangement joins TRBV19 to TRBJ1-2, with D hard to call. Per the germline V gene, CDR1 is LNHDA and CDR2 is SQIVND (reference sequence). The CDR3 spans 12 residues. V lost 7 bases and J 4 bases, leaving 10 bases between the germline ends. This CDR3 reads CASTHTPYGYTF. CDR3 bases: TGTGCCAGTACTCACACCCCCTATGGCTACACCTTC.

The CDR3 loop is CSASRVGAWDEQYF. CDR3 nucleotides: TGCAGTGCTAGTCGCGTAGGGGCTTGGGACGAGCAGTACTTC. The rearrangement uses TRBV20-1 and TRBJ2-7, with a tentative D call TRBD1 (5 bases). Germline V gene data show CDR1 as DFQATT and CDR2 as SNEGSKA (reference sequence). This CDR3 is 14 amino acids long. V lost 3 bases and J 5 bases, leaving 17 bases between the germline ends.

The rearrangement links TRBV6-2 or TRBV6-3 to TRBJ2-1; 14 nucleotides align to TRBD2. J gave up 4 bases and V 6 bases, and 5 bases lay outside the gene matches. The CDR3 totals 16 residues. The germline V gene has CDR1 MNHEY and CDR2 SVGEGT. The CDR3: CASSRTSGRQYNEQFF. In DNA form, the CDR3 reads TGTGCCAGCAGCCGGACTAGCGGGAGGCAATACAATGAGCAGTTCTTC.

The chain carries TRBV3-1 (or the pseudogene TRBV3-2) and TRBJ1-3, with a weak D call TRBD1 (6 bases). Per germline, CDR1 LGHDT and CDR2 YNNKEL (reference sequence). Trimming took off 5 bases at V and 4 bases at J, with 15 bases between the two ends. The CDR3 length is 15 residues. The CDR3 region is CASSVGNRAGNTIYF. Written as DNA, the CDR3 is TGTGCCAGCAGCGTGGGGAACAGGGCCGGAAACACCATATATTTT.

The gene calls are TRBV7-2 and TRBJ1-5; 9 bases are shared with TRBD1. CDR3 length: 14 amino acids. Germline CDR1 is SGHTA and CDR2 is FQGNSA. V lost 6 bases, J lost 6 bases, and 6 bases stayed unmatched. CDR3 DNA sequence: TGTGCCAGCAGTTGGGACAGGGTAACTCAGCCCCAGCATTTT. This codes for CASSWDRVTQPQHF.

V is TRBV11-3 and J is TRBJ1-5; D remains unclear. This CDR3 has 13 residues. Germline V gives CDR1 SGHNT, CDR2 YENEEA. V shed 0 bases and J shed 6 bases, with 6 bases lying between them. The CDR3, as DNA: TGTGCCAGCAGCTTAGATGGAGGTCAGCCCCAGCATTTT. It translates to CASSLDGGQPQHF.

The chain joins TRBV5-1 to TRBJ1-5, with 8 nucleotides matching TRBD1. The CDR3 extends over 16 amino acids. V lost 0 bases and J lost 5; bases outside the gene matches: 7. Per germline, CDR1 SGHRS and CDR2 YFSETQ. CDR3 sequence reads: CASSLAPGTGHQPQHF. The CDR3 DNA sequence: TGCGCCAGCAGCTTGGCCCCTGGGACAGGCCATCAGCCCCAGCATTTT.

As DNA, the CDR3 is TGTGCCAGCTCCCCCCCGTATCAGCCCCAGCATTTT. This translates into CASSPPYQPQHF. This chain links TRBV2 with TRBJ1-5, with no clear D. Deletions cut 8 bases from V and 5 bases from J, with 10 bases between. This CDR3 is 12 amino acids long. Per the germline V gene, CDR1 is SNHLY and CDR2 is FYNNEI.

This chain connects TRBV4-2 to TRBJ1-1, with D possibly TRBD1 on 6 matching bases. Germline CDR1 and CDR2: LGHNA and YNFKEQ. The CDR3 spans 15 residues. V was pared by 4 bases and J by 6 bases, with 18 bases between. The CDR3 DNA follows: TGTGCCAGCAGCCTGGCATGGTCAGGGGACGCTGAAGCTTTCTTT. Amino acid sequence: CASSLAWSGDAEAFF.

The V call is TRBV6-5, the J call TRBJ2-1; TRBD2 is a possible D gene (5 bases). The germline gives CDR1 MNHEY, CDR2 SVGAGI. V gave up 2 bases and J gave up 7 bases, with 9 bases separating them. The CDR3 consists of 13 residues. The CDR3 nucleotides are TGTGCCAGCAGTTACGCCCTAGCAAATGAGCAGTTCTTC. Translating gives CASSYALANEQFF.

The chain employs TRBV18 and TRBJ2-7; 9 bases are a match to TRBD1. Per germline, CDR1 KGHSH and CDR2 LQKENI. The CDR3 runs 18 residues. The V segment lost 5 bases and the J segment 2 bases; nucleotides outside the gene matches: 16. CDR3 loop: CASSNSRTGAGGAYEQYF. The CDR3 bases are TGTGCCAGCTCAAACTCTCGGACAGGGGCTGGTGGGGCCTACGAGCAGTACTTC.

The rearrangement links TRBV10-3 to TRBJ2-7; 8 bases agree with TRBD1. This CDR3 has 15 residues. Germline V gives CDR1 ENHRY, CDR2 SYGVKD. With V trimmed by 9 bases and J by 5 bases, 15 bases remained unmatched. The CDR3 region is CAISLSGTGGHEQYF. The DNA for the CDR3 is TGTGCCATTAGTCTCTCCGGGACAGGTGGCCACGAGCAGTACTTC.

This clone occurred once. The chain couples TRBV30 to TRBJ1-5; 7 bases line up with TRBD1. CDR1 and CDR2 from the germline V gene are GTSNPN and SVGIG (reference sequence). V shed 0 bases and J 9 bases; nucleotides not matched to a gene: 5. The CDR3 contains 13 residues. The CDR3 DNA is TGTGCCTGGAGTGTACAGGGGAGAGGGCCCCAGCATTTT. This sequence encodes CAWSVQGRGPQHF. Full variable domain (outside the CDR3, taken from reference TRBV30 and TRBJ1-5): SQTIHQWPATLVQPVGSPLSLECTVEGTSNPNLYWYRQAAGRGLQLLFYSVGIGQISSEVPQNLSASRPQDRQFILSSKKLLLSDSGFYLCAWSVQGRGPQHFGDGTRLSIL.

The V gene is TRBV5-1, the J gene TRBJ2-2, with a tentative D call TRBD2 (6 bases). CDR3 length: 14 amino acids. Germline CDR1 reads SGHRS; CDR2 reads YFSETQ. V was trimmed by 7 bases and J by 4 bases, leaving 14 bases between them. CDR3 coding DNA: TGCGCCAGCGGCGGGGACGGGGGCACCGGGGAGCTGTTTTTT. This translates into CASGGDGGTGELFF.